The 2 T cell receptor beta chains listed next were all sequenced from one sample in a study of shared clonotypes between healthy human individuals. CD45RO-negative, CCR7-positively selected cells formed the naive CD8 fraction, excluding terminally differentiated effector memory CD45RA+ cells. Sequencing used immunoSEQ multiplex PCR; TCRdb keeps in-frame clones, though not all of them. This sample carries around 2,000,000 clones, just over 90% of them seen once, and the ten largest clones take under 2%. Sequenced sample: naive CD8+ T cells from PBMCs. The receptors stem from a young man in good health. Some clones in this sample may be carry-over from other donors' samples.

The chain is built from TRBV27 and TRBJ2-1, with D possibly TRBD2 on 6 matching bases. Germline V gene data show CDR1 as MNHEY and CDR2 as SMNVEV (reference sequence). The CDR3 loop spans 17 amino acids. V shed 0 bases and J shed 9 bases, with 21 bases lying between them. The CDR3 DNA is TGTGCCAGCAGTTTATCGGGACTGCATACGACGAGTGGTGAGCAGTTCTTC. Encoded protein: CASSLSGLHTTSGEQFF.

The chain uses TRBV19 and TRBJ2-1; possibly TRBD1 or TRBD2 for D (5 bases each). The length of the CDR3 is 13 residues. Germline lookup yields CDR1 LNHDA and CDR2 SQIVND (reference sequence). V lost 8 bases and J lost 3, with 11 bases in between. The CDR3 bases are TGTGCCAGTGCAAGGGGACGCTACAATGAGCAGTTCTTC. This codes for CASARGRYNEQFF.